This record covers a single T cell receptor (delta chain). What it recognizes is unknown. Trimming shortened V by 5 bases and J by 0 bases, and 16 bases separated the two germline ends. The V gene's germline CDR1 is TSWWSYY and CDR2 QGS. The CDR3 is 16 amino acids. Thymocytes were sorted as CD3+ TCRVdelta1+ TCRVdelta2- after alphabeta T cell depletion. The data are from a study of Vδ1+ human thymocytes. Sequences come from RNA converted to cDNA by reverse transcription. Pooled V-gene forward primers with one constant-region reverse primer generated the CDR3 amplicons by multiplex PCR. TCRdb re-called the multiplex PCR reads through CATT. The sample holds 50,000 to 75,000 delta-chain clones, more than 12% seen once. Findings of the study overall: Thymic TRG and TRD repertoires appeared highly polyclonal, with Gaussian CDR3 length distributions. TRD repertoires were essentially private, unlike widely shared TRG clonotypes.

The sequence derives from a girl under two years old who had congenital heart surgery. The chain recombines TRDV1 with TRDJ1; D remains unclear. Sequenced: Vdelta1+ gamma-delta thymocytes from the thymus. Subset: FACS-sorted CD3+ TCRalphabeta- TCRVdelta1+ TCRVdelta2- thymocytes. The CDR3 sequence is CALGKGVETYTDKLIF. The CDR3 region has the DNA TGTGCTCTTGGGAAAGGGGTGGAGACGTACACCGATAAACTCATCTTT.